This TCR beta chain was observed in a study of cytomegalovirus exposure and HLA in healthy donors. Germline V gene sequence: CDR1 SGHVS, CDR2 FQNEAQ. The CDR3 is 14 amino acids. J was trimmed by 7 bases and V by 1 base; bases with no gene match: 6. The PCR ran on 60 Vbeta and 13 Jbeta primers. TCRdb's table, derived via immunoSEQ multiplex PCR, lists solely in-frame clones and lacks some. Of roughly 99,000 clones listed, about three quarters were seen once; the top ten hold approximately 16%. General study findings and limits: Segments of the TCR beta V type were, in most cases, productive about 87% or about 30% of the time in an earlier analysis.

Note on this clone: Its antigen is currently unknown.

Source material: PBMCs. The chain carries TRBV7-8 and TRBJ2-7; TRBD2 matches 8 bases. This clonotype was sampled from a man in his 60s in good health and CMV-seropositive. Here the CDR3 DNA reads TGTGCCAGCAGCTTAGTTGGGACTAGTCGGGAGCAGTACTTC. Protein: CASSLVGTSREQYF. Full variable domain (outside the CDR3, taken from reference TRBV7-8 and TRBJ2-7): GAGVSQSPRYKVAKRGQDVALRCDPISGHVSLFWYQQALGQGPEFLTYFQNEAQLDKSGLPSDRFFAERPEGSVSTLKIQRTQQEDSAVYLCASSLVGTSREQYFGPGTRLTVT.